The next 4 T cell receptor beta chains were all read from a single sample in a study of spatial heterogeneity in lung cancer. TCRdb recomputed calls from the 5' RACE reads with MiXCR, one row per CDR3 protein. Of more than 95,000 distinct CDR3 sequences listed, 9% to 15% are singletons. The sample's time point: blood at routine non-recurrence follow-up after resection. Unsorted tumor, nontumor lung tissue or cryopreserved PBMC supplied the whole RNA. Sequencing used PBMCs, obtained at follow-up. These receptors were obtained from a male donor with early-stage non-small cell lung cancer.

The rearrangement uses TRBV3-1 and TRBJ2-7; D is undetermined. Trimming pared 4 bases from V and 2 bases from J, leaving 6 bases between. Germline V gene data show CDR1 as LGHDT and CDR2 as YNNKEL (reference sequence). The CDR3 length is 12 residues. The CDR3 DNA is TGTGCCAGCAGCCTGGCTGCCTACGAGCAGTACTTC. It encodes CASSLAAYEQYF.

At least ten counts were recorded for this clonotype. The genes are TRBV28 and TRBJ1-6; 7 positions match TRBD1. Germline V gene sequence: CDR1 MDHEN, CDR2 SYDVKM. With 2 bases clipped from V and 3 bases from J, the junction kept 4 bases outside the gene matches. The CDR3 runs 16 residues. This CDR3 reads CASSLPGGHYNSPLHF. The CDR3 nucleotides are TGTGCCAGCAGTTTACCAGGGGGTCACTATAATTCACCCCTCCACTTT.

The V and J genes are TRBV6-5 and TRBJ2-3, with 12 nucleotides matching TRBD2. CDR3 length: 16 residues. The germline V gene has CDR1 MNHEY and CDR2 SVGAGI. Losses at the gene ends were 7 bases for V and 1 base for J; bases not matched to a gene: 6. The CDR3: CASTKLAGGRTDTQYF. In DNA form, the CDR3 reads TGTGCCAGCACTAAACTAGCGGGGGGTCGCACAGATACGCAGTATTTT.

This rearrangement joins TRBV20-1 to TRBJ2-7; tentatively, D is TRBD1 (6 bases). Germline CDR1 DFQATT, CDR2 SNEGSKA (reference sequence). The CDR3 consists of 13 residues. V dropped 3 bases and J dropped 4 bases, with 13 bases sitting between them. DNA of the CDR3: TGCAGTGCTAGCAGGGGCCAAGGGTACGAGCAGTACTTC. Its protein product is CSASRGQGYEQYF.